A single sample gave rise to the 7 T cell receptor beta chains below, sequenced in a study of CD8 T cells in Susac syndrome. When the RNA was reverse transcribed, random hexamers were used with an input of about 0.5 to 1 ug. TCRdb recomputed calls from the immunoSEQ multiplex PCR reads with MiXCR, one row per CDR3 protein. The sample comprises about 90,000 distinct CDR3 sequences, 85% to 95% of which are singletons, and about 0.32% rests with the top ten. Sequencing was carried out using CD8+ T cells from PBMCs. The receptors derive from a human donor in good health.

The chain's CDR3 is CSATAQGTGELFF. As DNA, the CDR3 is TGCAGTGCCACGGCTCAAGGAACCGGGGAGCTGTTTTTT. The chain combines TRBV20-1 with TRBJ2-2; D remains ambiguous. V lost 6 bases and J lost 5, with 13 bases in between. Germline CDR1 is DFQATT and CDR2 is SNEGSKA (reference sequence). CDR3 length: 13 residues.

In this sample, this clonotype turned up once. The V call is TRBV4-1, the J call TRBJ2-1; D might be TRBD2 (5 bases). CDR3 length: 18 amino acids. The germline V and J ends were trimmed by 3 bases and 2 bases, with 20 bases remaining between them. Germline V CDR1 and CDR2: MGHRA, YSYEKL. CDR3 amino acids: CASSQTLGVRGAYNEQFF. The CDR3 DNA reads TGCGCCAGCAGCCAGACCCTGGGTGTCCGGGGTGCCTACAATGAGCAGTTCTTC.

The V gene is TRBV3-1, the J gene TRBJ2-4; TRBD1 matches 8 bases. The CDR3 contains 15 residues. From germline, CDR1 is LGHDT and CDR2 YNNKEL (reference sequence). J was trimmed by 3 bases and V by 0 bases; bases with no gene match: 1. The CDR3: CASSQEGTGKNIQYF. Here the CDR3 DNA reads TGTGCCAGCAGCCAAGAGGGGACAGGCAAAAACATTCAGTACTTC. The full variable domain, its missing parts supplied by reference TRBV3-1 and TRBJ2-4, is DTAVSQTPKYLVTQMGNDKSIKCEQNLGHDTMYWYKQDSKKFLKIMFSYNNKELIINETVPNRFSPKSPDKAHLNLHINSLELGDSAVYFCASSQEGTGKNIQYFGAGTRLSVL.

The V and J genes are TRBV29-1 and TRBJ1-2; a weak D match, TRBD1 (5 bases). V was cut by 7 bases and J by 2 bases, with 17 bases left in between. The CDR3 is 14 residues long. CDR1 is SQVTM and CDR2 is ANQGSEA in the germline V gene. CDR3 protein: CSAFGGDPNYGYTF. CDR3 in DNA: TGCAGCGCCTTCGGGGGAGATCCCAACTATGGCTACACCTTC.

The rearrangement uses TRBV7-9 and TRBJ2-3; no reliable D call. The ends were cut back, 1 base at V and 0 bases at J, with 14 bases in the middle. The CDR3 spans 17 residues. The germline gives CDR1 SEHNR, CDR2 FQNEAQ (reference sequence). CDR3 DNA sequence: TGTGCCAGCAGCTTAGGATTGTTAACATCTAGCACAGATACGCAGTATTTT. Translating it yields CASSLGLLTSSTDTQYF.

The chain combines TRBV11-2 with TRBJ1-3, with D possibly being TRBD1 (5 bases). V was trimmed by 4 bases and J by 3 bases, leaving 10 bases between them. The CDR3 loop spans 14 amino acids. Germline lookup yields CDR1 SGHAT and CDR2 FQNNGV. The CDR3 nucleotides are TGTGCCAGCAGCTCGCGAGACAGTGGAAACACCATATATTTT. Translation gives CASSSRDSGNTIYF.

The chain carries TRBV4-2 and TRBJ1-2, with 7 bases lining up with TRBD1. The germline V gene encodes CDR1 LGHNA and CDR2 YNFKEQ. J was trimmed by 4 bases and V by 0 bases; bases with no gene match: 11. The CDR3 spans 17 residues. The CDR3 spells CASSQDQPQGGFYGYTF. In DNA form, the CDR3 reads TGTGCCAGCAGCCAAGATCAACCCCAGGGGGGCTTCTATGGCTACACCTTC.